This TCR beta chain was found in a study of blood T cell repertoires in COVID-19. The repertoire was sequenced with immunoSEQ multiplex PCR; TCRdb's copy has only in-frame clones and lacks some. Of 15,000 to 20,000 clones listed, roughly nine tenths are singletons. This CDR3 has 15 amino acids. With 0 bases removed from V and 4 bases from J, the gap between germline ends came to 12 bases. Per the germline V gene, CDR1 is LNHNV and CDR2 is YYDKDF (reference sequence). The gene calls are TRBV15 and TRBJ1-1; a possible D gene is TRBD1 (5 bases). The sample consisted of peripheral blood. This TCR was recovered from a human donor in a cohort sampled during active COVID-19. CDR3 protein: CATSRDRGYVTEAFF. As DNA, the CDR3 is TGTGCCACCAGCAGAGATAGGGGATACGTCACTGAAGCTTTCTTT.